The TCR beta chain described here comes from a study of cytomegalovirus exposure and HLA in healthy donors. Profiled with immunoSEQ multiplex PCR; TCRdb holds only in-frame clones, not every one. This sample has 200,000 to 250,000 clones, with over 75% found just once. Overall study results and limits: Altogether, some 160 TCR beta chains were recorded as cytomegalovirus-associated. Most TCR sequences proved rare, with some public TCRs found in many donors.

This clone was seen a few times. The antigen remains unidentified. The specimen sequenced was PBMCs. This receptor was obtained from a man younger than 30 in good health and CMV-seropositive.

The CDR3 coding sequence is TGTGCCAGCTCACCAGCGACAGGGGAGAGGAGTGGCTACACCTTC. The encoded protein is CASSPATGERSGYTF. The chain has TRBV18 and TRBJ1-2, with 8 bases identical to TRBD1. The CDR3 is 15 residues long. The germline V gene has CDR1 KGHSH and CDR2 LQKENI. V was pared by 2 bases and J by 7 bases, with 9 bases of the junction left unmatched.